This TCR beta chain was sequenced during a study of blood T cell repertoires in COVID-19. The protocol was immunoSEQ multiplex PCR, while the TCRdb copy is restricted to in-frame clones and leaves out a portion. This sample has hundreds of thousands of clones; nearly 85% occur once, and the top ten carry roughly 8.6%. From germline, CDR1 is SGHVS and CDR2 FNYEAQ. The J segment lost 8 bases and the V segment lost 0 bases, leaving 14 bases of the junction unmatched. This CDR3 comprises 18 residues. The sequenced sample was peripheral blood. This TCR was sampled from a human donor in a cohort sampled during active COVID-19. This chain uses TRBV7-6 with TRBJ2-1, with 9 bases that match TRBD2. The CDR3 DNA follows: TGTGCCAGCAGCTTAGCCCCTACGACAAGCGGGAGGTTCTATGAGCAGTTCTTC. Translated: CASSLAPTTSGRFYEQFF.